These T cell receptor beta chains were read from a single sample in a study of shared clonotypes between healthy human individuals. Generated by immunoSEQ multiplex PCR, the TCRdb table keeps only in-frame clones and is missing some. The sample lists 1.6 million or so clones, 98% occurring once. The specimen sequenced was naive CD4+ T cells sorted from blood. The receptor set was obtained from a man younger than 40 in good health. Each CDR3 is given with its conserved first and last residue. The D gene is left open where the match is weak. Not every row has a clone size; where given, it reads once, few, many or a size class.

clone_size d_call j_call v_call cdr3_aa cdr3_nt
. . TRBJ2-7 TRBV29-1 CSVDTAAQQYF TGCAGCGTTGACACCGCGGCACAGCAGTACTTC
. TRBD2 TRBJ2-5 TRBV7-3 CASSLRLAGMETQYF TGTGCCAGCAGCTTACGACTAGCGGGAATGGAGACCCAGTACTTC
. . TRBJ2-5 TRBV18 CASSPPGRETQYF TGTGCCAGCTCACCGCCCGGTAGAGAGACCCAGTACTTC
. TRBD2 TRBJ2-1 TRBV6-5 CASRPRGLDNEQFF TGTGCCAGCAGGCCTCGCGGACTAGACAATGAGCAGTTCTTC
. TRBD2 TRBJ2-7 TRBV9 CASSVGGRASYEQYF TGTGCCAGCAGCGTAGGGGGGAGGGCCTCCTACGAGCAGTACTTC
. TRBD1 TRBJ2-5 TRBV7-9 CASSQGTGVQETQYF TGTGCCAGCAGCCAGGGGACAGGAGTACAAGAGACCCAGTACTTC
once TRBD2 TRBJ2-7 TRBV4-2 CASSQEIAGEQYF TGTGCCAGCAGCCAAGAAATAGCGGGAGAGCAGTACTTC
. TRBD1 TRBJ2-3 TRBV5-1 CASNGDRVHTDTQYF TGCGCCAGCAACGGGGACAGAGTACACACAGATACGCAGTATTTT
. TRBD2 TRBJ2-3 TRBV18 CASSPVAGGSTDTQYF TGTGCCAGCTCACCGGTCGCGGGAGGAAGCACAGATACGCAGTATTTT
. TRBD1 TRBJ2-5 TRBV30 CAWSSQGARETQYF TGTGCCTGGAGTTCTCAGGGGGCTCGGGAGACCCAGTACTTC
. . TRBJ2-1 TRBV28 CASSPSGTYNEQFF TGTGCCAGCAGCCCCTCAGGGACCTACAATGAGCAGTTCTTC
. . TRBJ2-7 TRBV30 CAWSVVDFVWCLYEQYF TGTGCCTGGAGTGTCGTGGACTTCGTATGGTGTCTCTACGAGCAGTACTTC
. . TRBJ2-1 TRBV2 CASSASLDSYNEQFF TGTGCCAGCAGTGCCTCCCTAGACTCCTACAATGAGCAGTTCTTC
. . TRBJ1-2 TRBV4-3 CASSQDSGTNYGYTF TGCGCCAGCAGCCAGGATTCGGGAACGAACTATGGCTACACCTTC
. . TRBJ2-1 TRBV30 CAATLRYYNEQFF TGTGCCGCAACTCTCCGCTACTACAATGAGCAGTTCTTC
. . TRBJ2-7 TRBV6-6 CASRPDLSSYEQYF TGTGCCAGCAGGCCGGACTTATCCTCCTACGAGCAGTACTTC
. . TRBJ2-7 TRBV6-1 CASSESPAVPYEQYF TGTGCCAGCAGTGAAAGCCCCGCTGTTCCCTACGAGCAGTACTTC
. . TRBJ1-5 TRBV18 CASSPLGNSNQPQHF TGTGCCAGCTCACCCCTTGGGAATAGCAATCAGCCCCAGCATTTT
. . TRBJ2-3 TRBV11-1 CASSLATGGDTQYF TGTGCCAGCAGCTTGGCTACAGGAGGAGATACGCAGTATTTT
. . TRBJ1-3 TRBV2 CASRDNSGNTIYF TGTGCCAGCAGGGACAACTCTGGAAACACCATATATTTT
. . TRBJ2-3 TRBV21-1 CASSNGREGQGSDTQYF TGTGCCAGCAGCAACGGGAGGGAGGGACAGGGCTCAGATACGCAGTATTTT
. TRBD2 TRBJ2-1 TRBV10-3 CAISANPSGRSNNEQFF TGTGCCATCAGTGCTAACCCTAGCGGGAGGTCGAACAATGAGCAGTTCTTC
. TRBD1 TRBJ1-2 TRBV19 CASSPRDRLNGYTF TGTGCCAGTAGTCCCCGGGACAGACTAAATGGCTACACCTTC
. TRBD1 TRBJ2-7 TRBV7-6 CASSPRPGTGGGYEQYF TGTGCCAGCAGCCCCCGACCCGGGACAGGGGGCGGGTACGAGCAGTACTTC
. . TRBJ2-3 TRBV14 CASSQDMVDTQYF TGTGCCAGCAGCCAAGATATGGTTGATACGCAGTATTTT
. . TRBJ1-5 TRBV25-1 CASTDGNQPQHF TGTGCCAGCACGGACGGAAATCAGCCCCAGCATTTT
. . TRBJ1-4 TRBV29-1 CSARAGTGEKLFF TGCAGCGCCCGGGCGGGGACGGGTGAAAAACTGTTTTTT
. TRBD1 TRBJ2-5 TRBV10-1 CASSSGQGETQYF TGCGCCAGCAGTTCTGGACAGGGAGAGACCCAGTACTTC